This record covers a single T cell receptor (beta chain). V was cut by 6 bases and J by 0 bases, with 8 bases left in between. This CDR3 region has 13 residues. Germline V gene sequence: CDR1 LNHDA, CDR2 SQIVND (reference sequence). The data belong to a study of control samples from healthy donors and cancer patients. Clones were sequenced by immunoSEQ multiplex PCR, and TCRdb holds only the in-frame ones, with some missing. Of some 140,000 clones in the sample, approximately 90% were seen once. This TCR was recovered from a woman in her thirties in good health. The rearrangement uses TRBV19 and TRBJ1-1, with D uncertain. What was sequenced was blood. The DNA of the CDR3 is TGTGCCAGTAGCCCGGACGTGAACACTGAAGCTTTCTTT. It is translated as CASSPDVNTEAFF.